The rows below give T cell receptor beta chains drawn from one sample of a study of blood T cell repertoires in COVID-19. Generated by immunoSEQ multiplex PCR, the TCRdb table keeps only in-frame clones and is missing some. The table shows tens of thousands of clones, with about 80% occurring only once. The sequenced sample consisted of peripheral blood. These receptor sequences come from a human donor in a cohort sampled during active COVID-19. Both conserved end residues are part of each CDR3. A D gene is named only where the DNA matches it firmly. Not all rows give a size; the values are once, few, many and, for expanded clones, a class.

abundance: -; d_gene: TRBD1; v_gene: TRBV27; j_gene: TRBJ2-1; CDR3nt: TGTGCCAGCAGACGGAACGACAGGGGGAAAAACAATGAGCAGTTCTTC; CDR3aa: CASRRNDRGKNNEQFF
abundance: few; d_gene: -; v_gene: TRBV6-2/TRBV6-3; j_gene: TRBJ1-1; CDR3nt: TGTGCCAGCAGTTACTCGTGGACATATGCAACGAACACTGAAGCTTTCTTT; CDR3aa: CASSYSWTYATNTEAFF
abundance: once; d_gene: TRBD1; v_gene: TRBV29-1; j_gene: TRBJ1-2; CDR3nt: TGCAGCGTTAGGGAGGACAGGGATGGCTATGGCTACACCTTC; CDR3aa: CSVREDRDGYGYTF
abundance: -; d_gene: TRBD1; v_gene: TRBV6-5; j_gene: TRBJ1-2; CDR3nt: TGTGCCAGCATTATAACAGGGGGCGACTATGGCTACACCTTC; CDR3aa: CASIITGGDYGYTF
abundance: -; d_gene: TRBD2; v_gene: TRBV6-1; j_gene: TRBJ2-5; CDR3nt: TGTGCCAGCAGTGAAGCGCTGGAGCGGGGGAGGGAGACCCAGTACTTC; CDR3aa: CASSEALERGRETQYF
abundance: few; d_gene: TRBD1; v_gene: TRBV29-1; j_gene: TRBJ1-1; CDR3nt: TGCAGCGTTACGACAGGGTGGCGCACTGAAGCTTTCTTT; CDR3aa: CSVTTGWRTEAFF
abundance: -; d_gene: -; v_gene: TRBV24-1; j_gene: TRBJ2-7; CDR3nt: TGTGCCACCAGTGATACTAATGGTAAGCAGTACTTC; CDR3aa: CATSDTNGKQYF
abundance: -; d_gene: -; v_gene: TRBV7-9; j_gene: TRBJ2-3; CDR3nt: TGTGCCAGCAGCTTAACTAACCCAGATACGCAGTATTTT; CDR3aa: CASSLTNPDTQYF
abundance: -; d_gene: -; v_gene: TRBV4-2; j_gene: TRBJ2-5; CDR3nt: TGTGCCAGCAGCCAAGATGTCCGAGAGACCCAGTACTTC; CDR3aa: CASSQDVRETQYF
abundance: -; d_gene: -; v_gene: TRBV5-1; j_gene: TRBJ2-3; CDR3nt: TGCGCCAGCGGACTACCCTCCGGGCGGGATACGCAGTATTTT; CDR3aa: CASGLPSGRDTQYF
abundance: -; d_gene: TRBD1; v_gene: TRBV29-1; j_gene: TRBJ2-7; CDR3nt: TGCAGCGTCGAAGGGACAGGGCCTCCCTACGAGCAGTACTTC; CDR3aa: CSVEGTGPPYEQYF
abundance: once; d_gene: -; v_gene: TRBV5-1; j_gene: TRBJ2-3; CDR3nt: TGCGCCAGCAGCTTGGAAGGAAGGGGTATGGATACGCAGTATTTT; CDR3aa: CASSLEGRGMDTQYF
abundance: -; d_gene: TRBD2; v_gene: TRBV30; j_gene: TRBJ2-5; CDR3nt: TGTGCCTGGGACGGGGGGATCCAAGAGACCCAGTACTTC; CDR3aa: CAWDGGIQETQYF
abundance: -; d_gene: TRBD2; v_gene: TRBV4-3; j_gene: TRBJ2-3; CDR3nt: TGCGCCAGCAGCCAAGTACTAGCGGGGATTGGGGGCACAGATACGCAGTATTTT; CDR3aa: CASSQVLAGIGGTDTQYF
abundance: few; d_gene: TRBD1; v_gene: TRBV24-1; j_gene: TRBJ2-7; CDR3nt: TGTGCCACCAGTGACCAGACCGGGACAGTGTGCGAGCAGTACTTC; CDR3aa: CATSDQTGTVCEQYF
abundance: -; d_gene: -; v_gene: TRBV6-6; j_gene: TRBJ1-1; CDR3nt: TGTGCCAGCAGTCGCTCCCTGCAGACAGGTGGGGAAGCTTTCTTT; CDR3aa: CASSRSLQTGGEAFF
abundance: -; d_gene: -; v_gene: TRBV4-1; j_gene: TRBJ2-7; CDR3nt: TGCGCCAGCAGCCAAGTCTCCGGGATAGTCTACGAGCAGTACTTC; CDR3aa: CASSQVSGIVYEQYF
abundance: once; d_gene: -; v_gene: TRBV6-5; j_gene: TRBJ1-4; CDR3nt: TGTGCCAGCAGTTATCGTGCAACTAATGAAAAACTGTTTTTT; CDR3aa: CASSYRATNEKLFF
abundance: -; d_gene: TRBD1; v_gene: TRBV29-1; j_gene: TRBJ2-5; CDR3nt: TGCAGCGTCGCGGACAGGGGAGGATATCAAGAGACCCAGTACTTC; CDR3aa: CSVADRGGYQETQYF
abundance: -; d_gene: TRBD1; v_gene: TRBV27; j_gene: TRBJ1-4; CDR3nt: TGTGCCAGCAGTCTACAGACAGGGAGAGACGAAAAACTGTTTTTT; CDR3aa: CASSLQTGRDEKLFF
abundance: once; d_gene: -; v_gene: TRBV11-3; j_gene: TRBJ2-1; CDR3nt: TGTGCCAGCAGCTTAGATCGCGGGTGGTACAATGAGCAGTTCTTC; CDR3aa: CASSLDRGWYNEQFF
abundance: -; d_gene: -; v_gene: TRBV19; j_gene: TRBJ1-5; CDR3nt: TGTGCCAGTAGGAGGGCGGCGGCGGGCGATAGCAATCAGCCCCAGCATTTT; CDR3aa: CASRRAAAGDSNQPQHF
abundance: -; d_gene: TRBD2; v_gene: TRBV11-2; j_gene: TRBJ2-7; CDR3nt: TGTGCCAGCAGCCCCGGGGGGGGGCAGTACTTC; CDR3aa: CASSPGGGQYF
abundance: -; d_gene: TRBD2; v_gene: TRBV7-9; j_gene: TRBJ2-2; CDR3nt: TGTGCCAGCAGCGACCGGACTAGCAGCGGGGAGCTGTTTTTT; CDR3aa: CASSDRTSSGELFF
abundance: -; d_gene: TRBD1; v_gene: TRBV4-1; j_gene: TRBJ2-4; CDR3nt: TGCGCCAGCAGCCAAGTTAACAGGGGGGCCAAAAACATTCAGTACTTC; CDR3aa: CASSQVNRGAKNIQYF
abundance: once; d_gene: TRBD1; v_gene: TRBV18; j_gene: TRBJ1-2; CDR3nt: TGTGCCAGCTCACCAGACACAGGGGGCAGAGGCTACACCTTC; CDR3aa: CASSPDTGGRGYTF
abundance: -; d_gene: -; v_gene: TRBV11-2; j_gene: TRBJ2-7; CDR3nt: TGTGCCAGCAGCCCCCCCCTAGGTATCGAGCAGTACTTC; CDR3aa: CASSPPLGIEQYF
abundance: -; d_gene: TRBD1; v_gene: TRBV5-6; j_gene: TRBJ1-3; CDR3nt: TGTGCCAGCAGCCCTTCAGGGGGCAGTGGAAACACCATATATTTT; CDR3aa: CASSPSGGSGNTIYF
abundance: -; d_gene: -; v_gene: TRBV19; j_gene: TRBJ1-3; CDR3nt: TGTGCCAGCGCCGCGGGGGCGAACACCATATATTTT; CDR3aa: CASAAGANTIYF
abundance: -; d_gene: TRBD1; v_gene: TRBV5-5; j_gene: TRBJ2-7; CDR3nt: TGTGCCAGCAGCTTGGCCGGTGGAGGACAGGGGTCCTACGAGCAGTACTTC; CDR3aa: CASSLAGGGQGSYEQYF
abundance: -; d_gene: TRBD1; v_gene: TRBV7-6; j_gene: TRBJ1-1; CDR3nt: TGTGCCAGCAGCTTAGCGCAGGGGGCCACTGAAGCTTTCTTT; CDR3aa: CASSLAQGATEAFF
abundance: -; d_gene: -; v_gene: TRBV6-5; j_gene: TRBJ1-5; CDR3nt: TGTGCCAGCTGGAGGGGAGGGGATCAGCCCCAGCATTTT; CDR3aa: CASWRGGDQPQHF
abundance: -; d_gene: TRBD2; v_gene: TRBV2; j_gene: TRBJ2-1; CDR3nt: TGTGCCAGCAGTCCTGAGCGGGAGGGCATTACGGTCTTC; CDR3aa: CASSPEREGITVF
abundance: -; d_gene: -; v_gene: TRBV6-5; j_gene: TRBJ2-5; CDR3nt: TGTGCCAGCAGTTCCACCCTAACCCGCACGGGGGAGACCCAGTACTTC; CDR3aa: CASSSTLTRTGETQYF
abundance: -; d_gene: TRBD2; v_gene: TRBV7-6; j_gene: TRBJ2-3; CDR3nt: TGTGCCAGCAGCCCTTCTAGCGGGATAACAGATACGCAGTATTTT; CDR3aa: CASSPSSGITDTQYF
abundance: -; d_gene: -; v_gene: TRBV5-1; j_gene: TRBJ1-6; CDR3nt: TGCGCCAGCAGCTTGGTAGGGTCCCTGGGAGGTTCACCCCTCCACTTT; CDR3aa: CASSLVGSLGGSPLHF
abundance: -; d_gene: -; v_gene: TRBV2; j_gene: TRBJ1-2; CDR3nt: TGTGCCAGCGGCCTACAGGGTAACTATGGCTACACCTTC; CDR3aa: CASGLQGNYGYTF
abundance: -; d_gene: TRBD2; v_gene: TRBV27; j_gene: TRBJ2-7; CDR3nt: TGTGCCAGCAGTTTAGGGGGACTAGCGGGGGCTACCTACGAGCAGTACTTC; CDR3aa: CASSLGGLAGATYEQYF
abundance: -; d_gene: TRBD1; v_gene: TRBV6-4; j_gene: TRBJ1-2; CDR3nt: TGTGCCAGCAGACAGGGGGCCGGGGGCTACACCTTC; CDR3aa: CASRQGAGGYTF
abundance: -; d_gene: TRBD1; v_gene: TRBV2; j_gene: TRBJ1-1; CDR3nt: TGTGCCAGCAGTGATGACAGGGTTGGGTATTCTGAAGCTTTCTTT; CDR3aa: CASSDDRVGYSEAFF
abundance: -; d_gene: -; v_gene: TRBV19; j_gene: TRBJ2-7; CDR3nt: TGTGCCAGTAGTATAGCCACTAGCTCCTACGAGCAGTACTTC; CDR3aa: CASSIATSSYEQYF
abundance: -; d_gene: TRBD2; v_gene: TRBV12-3/TRBV12-4; j_gene: TRBJ2-7; CDR3nt: TGTGCCAGCAGTAGCGGGAAGGACTACGAGCAGTACTTC; CDR3aa: CASSSGKDYEQYF
abundance: -; d_gene: -; v_gene: TRBV6-5; j_gene: TRBJ1-6; CDR3nt: TGTGCCAGCAGTTATGGGGGCAGGAATTCACCCCTCCACTTT; CDR3aa: CASSYGGRNSPLHF
abundance: -; d_gene: TRBD1; v_gene: TRBV14; j_gene: TRBJ1-2; CDR3nt: TGTGCCAGCAGCCTGGGACAGTTCTATGGCTACACCTTC; CDR3aa: CASSLGQFYGYTF
abundance: -; d_gene: TRBD1; v_gene: TRBV5-1; j_gene: TRBJ2-7; CDR3nt: TGCGCCAGCAGCGCGGCCGGGACAGGGCCTCTCGGGTGGTACTTC; CDR3aa: CASSAAGTGPLGWYF
abundance: once; d_gene: -; v_gene: TRBV7-2; j_gene: TRBJ2-7; CDR3nt: TGTGCCAGCAGCTTAGGCGGGACGAAGCCCTACGAGCAGTACTTC; CDR3aa: CASSLGGTKPYEQYF
abundance: -; d_gene: TRBD2; v_gene: TRBV28; j_gene: TRBJ2-3; CDR3nt: TGTGCCACCTCGGAGGCTAGCGGGACAGATACGCAGTATTTT; CDR3aa: CATSEASGTDTQYF
abundance: once; d_gene: TRBD1; v_gene: TRBV10-1; j_gene: TRBJ2-7; CDR3nt: TGCGCCAGCAGTTCCGGGACAGGGCTTGTAGGCGAGCAGTACTTC; CDR3aa: CASSSGTGLVGEQYF